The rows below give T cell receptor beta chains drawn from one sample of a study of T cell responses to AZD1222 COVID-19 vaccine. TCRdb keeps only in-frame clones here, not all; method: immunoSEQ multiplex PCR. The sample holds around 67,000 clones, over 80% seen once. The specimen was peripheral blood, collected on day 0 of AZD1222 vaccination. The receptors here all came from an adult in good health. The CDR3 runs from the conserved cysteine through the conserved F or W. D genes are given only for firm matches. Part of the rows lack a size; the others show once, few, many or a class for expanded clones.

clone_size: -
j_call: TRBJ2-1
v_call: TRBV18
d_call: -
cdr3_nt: TGTGCCAGCTCACCAAACGCCGACAATGAGCAGTTCTTC
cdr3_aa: CASSPNADNEQFF

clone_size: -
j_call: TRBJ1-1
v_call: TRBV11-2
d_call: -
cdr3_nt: TGTGCCAGCAGCTTAAGACAGGTGGAGGGGACTTTCTTT
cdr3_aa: CASSLRQVEGTFF

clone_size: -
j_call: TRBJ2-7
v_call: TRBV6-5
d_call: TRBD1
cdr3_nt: TGTGCCAGCAGTTCCCTCAGACAGGGTCCCTACGAGCAGTACTTC
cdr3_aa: CASSSLRQGPYEQYF

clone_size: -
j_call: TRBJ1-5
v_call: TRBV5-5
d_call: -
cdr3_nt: TGTGCCAGCAGCTTCGGGGGGGATCAGCCCCAGCATTTT
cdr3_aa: CASSFGGDQPQHF

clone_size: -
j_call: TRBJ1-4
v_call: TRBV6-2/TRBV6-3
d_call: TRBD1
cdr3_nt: TGTGCCAGCAGTGAGGGACAGGATAATGAAAAACTGTTTTTT
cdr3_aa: CASSEGQDNEKLFF

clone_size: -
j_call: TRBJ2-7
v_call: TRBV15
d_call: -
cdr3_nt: TGTGCCACCAGCAAAGACCGGGTCTCCTACGAGCAGTACTTC
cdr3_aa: CATSKDRVSYEQYF

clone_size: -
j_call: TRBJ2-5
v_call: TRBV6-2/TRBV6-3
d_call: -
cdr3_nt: TGTGCCAGCAGTTACGCCGTGTCAGGGAGGGAGACCCAGTACTTC
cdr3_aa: CASSYAVSGRETQYF

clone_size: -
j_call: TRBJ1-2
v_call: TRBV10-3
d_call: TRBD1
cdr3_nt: TGTGCCCTCCCCGGGACAGGGTCCGTCAACTATGGCTACACCTTC
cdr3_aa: CALPGTGSVNYGYTF

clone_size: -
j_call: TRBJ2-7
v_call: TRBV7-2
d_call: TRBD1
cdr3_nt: TGTGCCAGCAGCTTACGGAGACAGGGCTACGAGCAGTACTTC
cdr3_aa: CASSLRRQGYEQYF

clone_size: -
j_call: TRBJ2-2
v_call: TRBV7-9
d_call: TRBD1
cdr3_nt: TGTGCCAGCAGCCCCGCTCGGACAGGGAAGAACACCGGGGAGCTGTTTTTT
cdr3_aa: CASSPARTGKNTGELFF

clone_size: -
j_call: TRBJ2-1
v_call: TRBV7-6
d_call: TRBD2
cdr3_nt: TGTGCCAGCAGCCGCATAACGGGGGGGCGGAATGAGCAGTTCTTC
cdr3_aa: CASSRITGGRNEQFF

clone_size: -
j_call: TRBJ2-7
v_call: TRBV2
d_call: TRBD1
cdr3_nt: TGTGCCAGCAGCTATATCGGGACAGGGCCCCCCGGCTTC
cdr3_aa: CASSYIGTGPPGF

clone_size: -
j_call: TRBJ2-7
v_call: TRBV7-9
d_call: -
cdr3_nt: TGTGCCAGCAGCTTCGCAGGAGGCTCCCCCTACGAGCAGTACTTC
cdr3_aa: CASSFAGGSPYEQYF

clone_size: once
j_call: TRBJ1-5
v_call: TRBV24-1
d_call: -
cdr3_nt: TGTGCCACCAGTGATTTACCATCCGGGCCCCAGCATTTT
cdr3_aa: CATSDLPSGPQHF

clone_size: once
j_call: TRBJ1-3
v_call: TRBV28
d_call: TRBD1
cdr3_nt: TGTGCCAGCAGTTTGAACCGCGGACAGGTATGTGGAAACACCATATATTTT
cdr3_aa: CASSLNRGQVCGNTIYF

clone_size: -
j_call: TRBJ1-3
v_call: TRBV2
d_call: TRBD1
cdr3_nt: TGTGCCAGCAGTGAAGCTCCAGGGGGCAGTCGTGGAAACACCATATATTTT
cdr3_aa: CASSEAPGGSRGNTIYF

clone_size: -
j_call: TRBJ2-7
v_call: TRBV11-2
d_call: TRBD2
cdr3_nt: TGTGCCAGCAGCCCCGGGGCTAGCGGCTACGAGCAGTACTTC
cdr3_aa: CASSPGASGYEQYF

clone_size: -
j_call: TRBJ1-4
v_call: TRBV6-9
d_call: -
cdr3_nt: TGTGCCAGCAGTTATTCACGGGGGCAGGGAGGCTTT
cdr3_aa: CASSYSRGQGGF

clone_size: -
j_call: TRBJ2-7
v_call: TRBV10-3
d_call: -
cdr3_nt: TGTGCCATCAGTGAGAAAAGGGATGAGCAGTACTTC
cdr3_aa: CAISEKRDEQYF

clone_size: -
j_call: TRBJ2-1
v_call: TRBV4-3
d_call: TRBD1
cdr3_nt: TGCGCCAGCAGCCAAGAGGGAGACAGGGATTATGAGCAGTTCTTC
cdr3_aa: CASSQEGDRDYEQFF

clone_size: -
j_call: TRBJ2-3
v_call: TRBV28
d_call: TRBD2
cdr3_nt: TGTGCCAGCAGTAAGGTCAGCGGGGTTAGCACAGATACGCAGTATTTT
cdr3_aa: CASSKVSGVSTDTQYF

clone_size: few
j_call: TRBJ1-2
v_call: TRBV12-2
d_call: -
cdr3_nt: TGTGCAAGTCGCATTGGGGACAGCTACTATGGCTACACCTTC
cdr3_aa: CASRIGDSYYGYTF

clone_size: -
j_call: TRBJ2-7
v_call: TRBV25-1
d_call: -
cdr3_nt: TGTGCCAGCAGGATTGGGTACGAGCAGTACTTC
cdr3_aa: CASRIGYEQYF

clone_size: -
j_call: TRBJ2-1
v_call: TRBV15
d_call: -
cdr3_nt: TGTGCCACCAGCATAACCCGCTCCTACAATGAGCAGTTCTTC
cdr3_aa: CATSITRSYNEQFF

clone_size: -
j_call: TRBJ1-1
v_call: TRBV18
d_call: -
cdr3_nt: TGTGCCAGCTCACCAGGGGACGGTGAAGCTTTCTTT
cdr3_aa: CASSPGDGEAFF

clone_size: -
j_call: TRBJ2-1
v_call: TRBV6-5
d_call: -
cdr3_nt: TGTGCCAGCAGACGGCTACCGGAAGGTGAGCAGTTCTTC
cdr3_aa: CASRRLPEGEQFF

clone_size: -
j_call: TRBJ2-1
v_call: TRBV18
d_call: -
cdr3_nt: TGTGCCAGCTCACCAACCAGGGGATACAATGAGCAGTTCTTC
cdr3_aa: CASSPTRGYNEQFF

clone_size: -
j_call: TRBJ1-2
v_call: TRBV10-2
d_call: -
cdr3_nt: TGCGCCAGCAGTGAGTTCCGGGGAGATGGCTACACCTTC
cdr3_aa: CASSEFRGDGYTF

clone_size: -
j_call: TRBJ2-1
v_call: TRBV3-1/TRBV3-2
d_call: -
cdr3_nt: TGTGCCAGCAGCCAAGATTGGGGTAGCGGCATTTTCGATGAGCAGTTCTTC
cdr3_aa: CASSQDWGSGIFDEQFF

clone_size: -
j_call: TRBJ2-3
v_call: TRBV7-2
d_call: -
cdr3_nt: TGTGCCAGCAGCTTAGGATCCGGGAGCACAGATACGCAGTATTTT
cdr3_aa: CASSLGSGSTDTQYF

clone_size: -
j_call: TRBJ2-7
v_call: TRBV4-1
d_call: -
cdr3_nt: TGCGCCAGCAGCCTAAGTGGTCAGGGATCCTACGAGCAGTACTTC
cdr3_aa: CASSLSGQGSYEQYF

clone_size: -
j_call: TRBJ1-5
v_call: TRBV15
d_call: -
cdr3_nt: TGTGCCACCAGCAGATTCCAGGGGCAGCCCCAGCATTTT
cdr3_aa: CATSRFQGQPQHF

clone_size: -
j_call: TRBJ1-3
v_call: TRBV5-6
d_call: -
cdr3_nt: TGTGCCAGCAGCCGAGGGGGGCAAGGAAACACCATATATTTT
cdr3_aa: CASSRGGQGNTIYF